The clone carrying this T cell receptor (beta chain) appeared many times. The antigen is undetermined. This sample is part of a study of T cells in Graves' hyperthyroidism and ophthalmopathy. Study-level background: Peripheral blood was collected at initial diagnosis, before any treatment.

General study results and limits: The authors' 13 V-J model separated ophthalmopathy from stable hyperthyroidism.

Trimming shortened V by 2 bases and J by 6 bases, and 8 bases separated the two germline ends. The CDR3 is made up of 13 amino acids. Germline V gives CDR1 MDHEN, CDR2 SYDVKM. Exclusion criteria comprised uncontrolled infection, other autoimmune disease, pregnancy or lactation. PBMCs were sourced from approximately 10 ml fresh peripheral blood. Regions amplified from RNA transcripts were the TCR beta CDR3 regions. A set of HTBI primers served as the primers for a first-round RT-PCR of the TCR CDR3. TCRdb passed the multiplex PCR reads through MiXCR, listing each CDR3 protein once. The sample lists more than 300,000 distinct CDR3 sequences; roughly 13% were seen once.

The origin of this receptor is a woman in her 30s with Graves' hyperthyroidism. Material for sequencing was blood. The rearrangement links TRBV28 to TRBJ1-3; D gene ambiguous. CDR3 in amino acids: CASSLRLENTIYF. CDR3 nucleotide sequence: TGTGCCAGCAGTTTACGGCTGGAAAACACCATATATTTT.